The 14 T cell receptor beta chains presented below share a single source sample, sequenced in a study of Tregs in tolerant kidney transplant recipients. Produced via immunoSEQ multiplex PCR; TCRdb's table is partial and in-frame only. The sample's table shows 30,000 or so clones. The input for sequencing was CD8+ T cells from blood, taken before the transplant. The receptors originated from a human donor who received a combined kidney and bone marrow transplant.

A word on this clone: The read finishes 3 residues shy of the CDR3 end, and the germline J gene is used to complete it. The V and J genes are TRBV7-9 and TRBJ1-4, with 8 bases matching TRBD1. The J segment lost 4 bases and the V segment lost 5 bases, leaving 6 bases of the junction unmatched. CDR3 length: 15 amino acids. Germline lookup yields CDR1 SEHNR and CDR2 FQNEAQ (reference sequence). CDR3 in amino acids: CASSTTGELNEKLFF. CDR3 DNA (partial): TGTGCCAGCAGCACGACAGGGGAACTTAATGAAAAA.

With respect to this clone: Coverage ceases 3 residues before the CDR3 finishes, and the germline J gene fills in the end. The genes are TRBV7-9 and TRBJ1-5; TRBD1 agrees at 7 bases. The germline V gene encodes CDR1 SEHNR and CDR2 FQNEAQ (reference sequence). J was trimmed by 1 base and V by 8 bases; bases with no gene match: 8. The CDR3 totals 15 residues. CDR3: CASATGVNSNQPQHF. The sequenced part of the CDR3 DNA is TGTGCCAGCGCAACAGGGGTGAACAGCAATCAGCCC. Variable domain in full (rest from reference TRBV7-9 and TRBJ1-5): DTGVSQNPRHKITKRGQNVTFRCDPISEHNRLYWYRQTLGQGPEFLTYFQNEAQLEKSRLLSDRFSAERPKGSFSTLEIQRTEQGDSAMYLCASATGVNSNQPQHFGDGTRLSIL.

About this clone: The read is 3 residues too short to cover the CDR3 end, so that end is filled in from the germline J gene. This rearrangement joins TRBV20-1 to TRBJ2-7; 10 nucleotides agree with TRBD2. The CDR3 is 15 residues long. CDR1 DFQATT and CDR2 SNEGSKA come from the germline V gene (reference sequence). V lost 3 bases and J lost 4; bases outside the gene matches: 9. The CDR3 region is CSARSLEAGGYEQYF. The DNA read from the CDR3 is TGCAGTGCTAGGAGCTTGGAAGCGGGAGGGTACGAG.

Points on this clone: The read terminates 3 residues ahead of where the CDR3 ends, so the germline J gene completes it. The chain uses TRBV7-6 and TRBJ2-7, with D maybe TRBD1 (5 bases). CDR3 size: 15 residues. Looked up from germline, CDR1 is SGHVS and CDR2 is FNYEAQ. The V gene lost 4 bases and the J gene lost 4 bases, with 17 bases spanning the gap. The CDR3 here is CASSSGPAGQYEQYF. The CDR3 bases that were read are TGTGCCAGCAGCTCAGGTCCGGCAGGGCAATACGAG. The whole variable domain, remainder taken from reference TRBV7-6 and TRBJ2-7, is GAGVSQSPRYKVTKRGQDVALRCDPISGHVSLYWYRQALGQGPEFLTYFNYEAQQDKSGLPNDRFSAERPEGSISTLTIQRTEQRDSAMYRCASSSGPAGQYEQYFGPGTRLTVT.

The CDR3 region is CASSVSSGRDSPLHF. The covered CDR3 bases are TGTGCCAGCAGTGTCTCATCGGGCAGGGATTCACCC. The chain recombines TRBV6-1 with TRBJ1-6; D perhaps matches TRBD1 (5 bases). The read stops 3 residues short of the end of the CDR3; the missing end is completed from the germline J gene. V was cut by 4 bases and J by 8 bases, with 15 bases left in between. CDR3 size: 15 residues. Germline V lookup: CDR1 MNHNS, CDR2 SASEGT.

About this clone itself: The DNA ends 3 residues before the CDR3 does, and the rest of the CDR3 is filled in from the germline J gene. The chain carries TRBV6-2 or TRBV6-3 and TRBJ2-1; D is possibly TRBD2 (5 bases). Germline V gives CDR1 MNHEY, CDR2 SVGEGT. Trimming stripped 0 bases from V and 7 bases from J, with 10 bases between. CDR3 size: 14 residues. The part of the CDR3 DNA that was read is TGTGCCAGCAGTTACTCGATCGGCGGGAATGAG. Translated, it gives CASSYSIGGNE. The complete CDR3 reads CASSYSIGGNEQFF.

As to this clone: The read finishes 3 residues shy of the CDR3 end, and the germline J gene is used to complete it. The chain recombines TRBV7-8 with TRBJ2-7, with 9 bases identical to TRBD1. V lost 6 bases to trimming and J lost 0 bases; unmatched junction nucleotides: 6. The CDR3 sequence is 15 residues long. CDR1 is SGHVS and CDR2 is FQNEAQ in the germline V gene. Partial CDR3 DNA: TGTGCCAGCAGTCCAACAGGGGGCAGCTCCTACGAG. This sequence encodes CASSPTGGSSYE. The whole CDR3 protein is CASSPTGGSSYEQYF.

Concerning this clone itself: Coverage ceases 3 residues before the CDR3 finishes, and the germline J gene fills in the end. The chain carries TRBV7-9 and TRBJ1-2; possible D gene TRBD1, 6 bases. CDR1 and CDR2 (germline): SEHNR, FQNEAQ (reference sequence). The CDR3 runs to 13 residues. The sequenced CDR3 bases are TGTGCCAGCAGCTTAGGGACAGTGGCCGGC. It encodes CASSLGTVAG. In full, the CDR3 is CASSLGTVAGYTF.

Details on this clone: The read comes to an end 3 residues before the CDR3 does, leaving the germline J gene to fill in the end. The V call is TRBV20-1, the J call TRBJ2-7; no clear D gene. Trimming took off 2 bases at V and 0 bases at J, with 2 bases between the two ends. The CDR3 is 11 amino acids. The germline V gene encodes CDR1 DFQATT and CDR2 SNEGSKA (reference sequence). The CDR3 DNA, read in part, is TGCAGTGCTAGATACTCCTACGAG. Amino acids: CSARYSYE. The CDR3 in full is CSARYSYEQYF.

As to this clone: The missing CDR3 end, 3 residues past where the read stops, is filled in from the germline J gene. This chain joins TRBV5-1 and TRBJ1-2, with 8 positions matching TRBD1. The germline V gene encodes CDR1 SGHRS and CDR2 YFSETQ. The length of the CDR3 is 14 residues. The CDR3 reads CASSAGQGEEGYTF. CDR3 DNA (partial): TGCGCCAGCAGCGCCGGACAGGGAGAGGAGGGC.

Incomplete CDR3 DNA: TGCGCCAGCAGCCAAGATCCGGGACAGGGGGTTGAAAAA. This encodes CASSQDPGQGVEK. The CDR3 in full is CASSQDPGQGVEKLFF. V and J are TRBV4-1 and TRBJ1-4, with TRBD1 identical over 11 bases. Read coverage stops 3 residues before the CDR3 terminus; the germline J gene supplies the remainder. V lost 0 bases, J lost 7 bases, and 4 bases stayed unmatched. The CDR3 loop spans 16 amino acids. Germline-derived CDR1 and CDR2 are MGHRA and YSYEKL.

About this clone: From the germline J gene comes the end of the CDR3, since the read stops 3 residues before it. The V call is TRBV13, the J call TRBJ2-7, with TRBD2 matching over 10 bases. This CDR3 has 15 residues. The V gene's germline CDR1 is PRHDT and CDR2 FYEKMQ (reference sequence). The V gene end was trimmed by 0 bases and the J gene end by 6 bases; junction bases not matched to a gene: 5. The CDR3 loop is CASSLGLAGVSEQYF. Partial CDR3 DNA: TGTGCCAGCAGCTTAGGGCTAGCGGGAGTTTCCGAG.

For this clone: The DNA ends 3 residues before the CDR3 does, and the rest of the CDR3 is filled in from the germline J gene. The chain joins TRBV7-9 to TRBJ1-1; 7 bases are a match to TRBD1. CDR3 size: 15 residues. With V trimmed by 5 bases and J by 5 bases, 11 bases remained unmatched. The V gene's germline CDR1 is SEHNR and CDR2 FQNEAQ (reference sequence). CDR3 region: CASSRLTGRWTEAFF. Incomplete CDR3 DNA: TGTGCCAGCAGCCGGTTGACAGGGAGGTGGACTGAA.

As regards this clone: From the germline J gene comes the end of the CDR3, since the read stops 3 residues before it. The chain couples TRBV6-2 or TRBV6-3 to TRBJ2-7; D is unclear. The CDR3 contains 12 residues. Germline loops: CDR1 MNHEY, CDR2 SVGEGT. V was cut by 4 bases and J by 2 bases, with 6 bases left in between. CDR3 DNA, as far as it was read: TGTGCCAGCAGTTCGAGCCCCTACGAG. Its translation is CASSSSPYE. The CDR3 reads in full as CASSSSPYEQYF.